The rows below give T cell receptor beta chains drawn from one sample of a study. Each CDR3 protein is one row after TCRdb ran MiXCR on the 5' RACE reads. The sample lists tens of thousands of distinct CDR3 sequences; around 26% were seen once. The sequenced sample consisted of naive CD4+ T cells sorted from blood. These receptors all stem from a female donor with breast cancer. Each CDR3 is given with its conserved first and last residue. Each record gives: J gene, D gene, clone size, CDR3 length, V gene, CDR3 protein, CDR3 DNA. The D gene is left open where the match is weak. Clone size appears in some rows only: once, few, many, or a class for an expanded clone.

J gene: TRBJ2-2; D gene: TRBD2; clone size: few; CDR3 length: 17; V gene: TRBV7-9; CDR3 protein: CASSLPLLAGRTGELFF; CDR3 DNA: TGTGCCAGCAGCTTACCCCTTCTAGCGGGAAGGACCGGGGAGCTGTTTTTT
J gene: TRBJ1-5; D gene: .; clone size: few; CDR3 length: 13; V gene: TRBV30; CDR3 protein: CAWSGAGDQPQHF; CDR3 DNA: TGTGCCTGGAGTGGTGCGGGCGATCAGCCCCAGCATTTT
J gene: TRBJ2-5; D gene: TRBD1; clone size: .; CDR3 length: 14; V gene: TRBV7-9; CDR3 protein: CARSWTGLGETQYF; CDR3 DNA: TGTGCCAGAAGCTGGACAGGACTTGGGGAGACCCAGTACTTC
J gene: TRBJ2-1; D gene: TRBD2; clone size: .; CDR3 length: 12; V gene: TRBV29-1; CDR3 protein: CSVKRGPDEQFF; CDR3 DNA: TGCAGCGTGAAGCGGGGGCCGGATGAGCAGTTCTTC
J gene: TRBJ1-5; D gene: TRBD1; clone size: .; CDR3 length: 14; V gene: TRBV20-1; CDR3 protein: CSAEPTGANQPQHF; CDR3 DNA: TGCAGTGCGGAACCGACAGGGGCTAATCAGCCCCAGCATTTT
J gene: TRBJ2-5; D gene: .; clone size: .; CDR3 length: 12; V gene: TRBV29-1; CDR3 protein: CSAVGLGETQYF; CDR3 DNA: TGCAGCGCCGTGGGACTGGGGGAGACCCAGTACTTC
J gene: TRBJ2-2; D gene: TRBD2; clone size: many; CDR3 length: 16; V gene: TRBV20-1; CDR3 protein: CSAWRTSGRFTGELFF; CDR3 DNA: TGCAGTGCCTGGCGGACTAGCGGGAGGTTCACCGGGGAGCTGTTTTTT
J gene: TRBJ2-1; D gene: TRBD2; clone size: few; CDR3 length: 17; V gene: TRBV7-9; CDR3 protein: CASSLDLTSGAYNEQFF; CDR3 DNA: TGTGCCAGCAGCTTAGATTTGACTAGCGGCGCCTACAATGAGCAGTTCTTC
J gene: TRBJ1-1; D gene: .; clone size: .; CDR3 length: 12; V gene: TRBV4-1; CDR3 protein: CASSQLGLGAFF; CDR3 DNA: TGCGCCAGCAGCCAATTGGGTCTGGGAGCTTTCTTT
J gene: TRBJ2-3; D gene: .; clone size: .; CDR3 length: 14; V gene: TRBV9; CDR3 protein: CASSVGQSTDTQYF; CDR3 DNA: TGTGCCAGCAGCGTAGGGCAGAGCACAGATACGCAGTATTTT
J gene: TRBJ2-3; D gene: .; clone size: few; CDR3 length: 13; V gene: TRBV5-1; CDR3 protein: CASSPSVADTQYF; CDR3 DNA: TGCGCCAGCAGCCCCTCTGTAGCAGATACGCAGTATTTT
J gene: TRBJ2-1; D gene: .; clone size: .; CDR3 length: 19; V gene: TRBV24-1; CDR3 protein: CATSDPPPVTRGGYNEQFF; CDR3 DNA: TGTGCCACCAGTGATCCCCCCCCGGTTACTAGAGGGGGGTACAATGAGCAGTTCTTC
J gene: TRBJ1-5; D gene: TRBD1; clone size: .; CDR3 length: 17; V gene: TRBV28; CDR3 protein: CASSSPDRVSSNQPQHF; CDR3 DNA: TGTGCCAGCAGTTCACCTGACAGGGTATCTAGCAATCAGCCCCAGCATTTT
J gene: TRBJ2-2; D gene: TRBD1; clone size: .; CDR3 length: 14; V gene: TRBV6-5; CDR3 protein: CAAKDRPNTGELFF; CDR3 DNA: TGTGCCGCAAAGGACAGGCCGAACACCGGGGAGCTGTTTTTT
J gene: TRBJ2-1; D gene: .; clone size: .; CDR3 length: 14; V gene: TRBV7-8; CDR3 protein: CASSSREGTNEQFF; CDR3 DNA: TGTGCCAGCAGCTCTAGGGAAGGGACCAATGAGCAGTTCTTC
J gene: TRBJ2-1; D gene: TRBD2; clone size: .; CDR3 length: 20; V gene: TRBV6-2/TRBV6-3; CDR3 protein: CTSSHSILGLAVHYRNEQFF; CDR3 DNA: TGTACCAGCAGTCACTCGATTCTGGGACTAGCGGTTCATTATCGGAATGAGCAGTTCTTC
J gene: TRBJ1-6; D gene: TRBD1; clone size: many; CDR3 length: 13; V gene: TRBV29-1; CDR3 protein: CSARDRADSPLHF; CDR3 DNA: TGCAGCGCCAGGGACAGGGCGGATTCACCCCTCCACTTT
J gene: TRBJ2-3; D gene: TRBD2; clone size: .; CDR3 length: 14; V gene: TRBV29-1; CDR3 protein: CSTIPGTSGDTQYF; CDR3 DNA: TGCAGCACCATACCCGGGACTAGTGGCGATACGCAGTATTTT
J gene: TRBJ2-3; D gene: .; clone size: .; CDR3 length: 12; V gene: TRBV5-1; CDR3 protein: CASSLGADTKYF; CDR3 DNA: TGCGCCAGCAGCTTGGGGGCAGATACGAAGTATTTT
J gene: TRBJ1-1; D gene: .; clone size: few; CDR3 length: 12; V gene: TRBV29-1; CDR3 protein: CSVEDLGAEASF; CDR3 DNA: TGCAGCGTTGAAGATCTAGGGGCTGAAGCTTCCTTT
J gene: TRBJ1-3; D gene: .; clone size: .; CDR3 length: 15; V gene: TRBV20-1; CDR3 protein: CSARDFRDSGNTIYF; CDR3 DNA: TGCAGTGCTAGAGATTTCAGGGACTCTGGAAACACCATATATTTT
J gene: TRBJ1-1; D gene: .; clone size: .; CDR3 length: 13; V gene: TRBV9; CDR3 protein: CASSVGLSTEAFF; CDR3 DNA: TGTGCCAGCAGCGTAGGGTTAAGCACTGAAGCTTTCTTT
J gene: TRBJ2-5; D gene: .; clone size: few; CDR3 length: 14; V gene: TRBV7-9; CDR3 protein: CASSLGVVQETQYF; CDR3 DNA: TGTGCCAGCAGCTTAGGTGTGGTCCAAGAGACCCAGTACTTC
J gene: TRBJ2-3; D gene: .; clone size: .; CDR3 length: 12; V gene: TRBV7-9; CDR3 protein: CASSSLIDTQYF; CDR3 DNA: TGTGCCAGCAGCTCCCTAATAGATACGCAGTATTTT
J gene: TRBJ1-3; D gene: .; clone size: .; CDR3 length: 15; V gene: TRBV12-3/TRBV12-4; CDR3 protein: CASSFGNRGGNTIYF; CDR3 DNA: TGTGCCAGCAGTTTCGGGAACCGCGGTGGAAACACCATATATTTT